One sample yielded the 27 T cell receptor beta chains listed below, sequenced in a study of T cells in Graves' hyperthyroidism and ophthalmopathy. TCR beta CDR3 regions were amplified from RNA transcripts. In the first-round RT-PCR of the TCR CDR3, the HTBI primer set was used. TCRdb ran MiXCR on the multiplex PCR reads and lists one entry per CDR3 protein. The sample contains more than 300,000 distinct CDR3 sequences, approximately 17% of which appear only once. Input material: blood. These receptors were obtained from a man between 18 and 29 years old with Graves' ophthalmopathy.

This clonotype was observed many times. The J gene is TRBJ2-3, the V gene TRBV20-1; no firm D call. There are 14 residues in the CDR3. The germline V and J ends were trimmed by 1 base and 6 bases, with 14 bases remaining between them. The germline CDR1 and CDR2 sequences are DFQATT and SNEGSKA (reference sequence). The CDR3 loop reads CSARANNEVDTQYF. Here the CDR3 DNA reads TGCAGTGCTAGAGCTAACAACGAAGTGGATACGCAGTATTTT.

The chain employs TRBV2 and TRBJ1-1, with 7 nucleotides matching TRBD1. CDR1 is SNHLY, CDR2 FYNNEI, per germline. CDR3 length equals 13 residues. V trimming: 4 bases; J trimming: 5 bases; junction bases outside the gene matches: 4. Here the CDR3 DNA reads TGTGCCAGCAGTGGGGCAGGGGGTACTGAAGCTTTCTTT. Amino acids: CASSGAGGTEAFF.

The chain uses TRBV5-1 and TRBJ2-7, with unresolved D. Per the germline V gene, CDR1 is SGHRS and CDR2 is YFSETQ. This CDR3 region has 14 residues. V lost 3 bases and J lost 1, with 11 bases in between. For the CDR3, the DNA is TGCGCCAGCAGCTCCTTAGACAAATCCTACGAGCAGTACTTC. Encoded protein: CASSSLDKSYEQYF. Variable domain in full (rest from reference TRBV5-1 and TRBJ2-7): KAGVTQTPRYLIKTRGQQVTLSCSPISGHRSVSWYQQTPGQGLQFLFEYFSETQRNKGNFPGRFSGRQFSNSRSEMNVSTLELGDSALYLCASSSLDKSYEQYFGPGTRLTVT.

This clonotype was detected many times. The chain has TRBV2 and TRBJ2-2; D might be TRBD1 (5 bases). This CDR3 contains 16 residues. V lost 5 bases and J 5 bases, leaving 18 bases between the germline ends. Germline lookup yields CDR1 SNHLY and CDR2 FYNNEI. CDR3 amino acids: CASSFTRVGETGELFF. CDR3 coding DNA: TGTGCCAGCAGTTTCACCAGGGTTGGGGAAACCGGGGAGCTGTTTTTT.

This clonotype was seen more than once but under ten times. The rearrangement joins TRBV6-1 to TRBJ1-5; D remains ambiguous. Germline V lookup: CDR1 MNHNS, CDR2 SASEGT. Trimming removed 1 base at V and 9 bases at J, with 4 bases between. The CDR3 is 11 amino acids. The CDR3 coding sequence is TGTGCCAGCAGTGAAGTCCCGCCCCAGCATTTT. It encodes CASSEVPPQHF.

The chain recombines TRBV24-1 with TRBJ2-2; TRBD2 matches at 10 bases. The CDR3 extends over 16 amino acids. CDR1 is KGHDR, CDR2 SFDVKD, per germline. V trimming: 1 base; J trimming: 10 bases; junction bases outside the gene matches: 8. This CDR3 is CATSDLLAGPGEELFF. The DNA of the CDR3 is TGTGCCACCAGTGATTTACTAGCGGGACCCGGCGAGGAGCTGTTTTTT.

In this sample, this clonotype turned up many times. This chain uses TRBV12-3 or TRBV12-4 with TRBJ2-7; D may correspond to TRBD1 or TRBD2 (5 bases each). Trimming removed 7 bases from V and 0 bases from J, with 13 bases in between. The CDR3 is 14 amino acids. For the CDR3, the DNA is TGTGCCAGCAACCTCTCGGGACCCTCCTACGAGCAGTACTTC. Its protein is CASNLSGPSYEQYF.

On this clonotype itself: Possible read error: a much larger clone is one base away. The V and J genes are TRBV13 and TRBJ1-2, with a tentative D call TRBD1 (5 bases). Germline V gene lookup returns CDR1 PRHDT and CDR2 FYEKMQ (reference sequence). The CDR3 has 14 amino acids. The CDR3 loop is CASSVTGTLNGHTF. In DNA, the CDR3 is TGTGCCAGCAGCGTAACCGGGACGTTGAATGGCCACACCTTC.

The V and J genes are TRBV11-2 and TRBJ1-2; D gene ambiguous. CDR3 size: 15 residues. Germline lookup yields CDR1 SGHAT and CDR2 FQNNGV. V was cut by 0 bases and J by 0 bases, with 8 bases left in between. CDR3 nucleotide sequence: TGTGCCAGCAGCTTAGATGGACCAGCTAACTATGGCTACACCTTC. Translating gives CASSLDGPANYGYTF.

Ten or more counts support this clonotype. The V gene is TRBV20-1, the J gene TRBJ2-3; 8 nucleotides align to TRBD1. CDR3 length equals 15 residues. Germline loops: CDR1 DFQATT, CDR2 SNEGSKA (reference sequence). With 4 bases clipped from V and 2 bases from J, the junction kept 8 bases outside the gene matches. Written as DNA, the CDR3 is TGCAGTGCTAACCTACAGGGGGATGTCACAGATACGCAGTATTTT. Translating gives CSANLQGDVTDTQYF.

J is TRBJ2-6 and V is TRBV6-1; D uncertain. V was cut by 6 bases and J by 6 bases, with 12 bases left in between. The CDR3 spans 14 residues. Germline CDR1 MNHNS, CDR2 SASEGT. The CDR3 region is CASRRSTLANVLTF. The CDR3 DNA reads TGTGCCAGCAGGAGATCGACCCTGGCCAACGTCCTGACTTTC.

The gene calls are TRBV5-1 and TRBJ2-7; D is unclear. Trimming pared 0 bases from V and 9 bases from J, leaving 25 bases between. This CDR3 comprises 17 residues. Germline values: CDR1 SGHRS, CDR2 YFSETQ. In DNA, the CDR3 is TGCGCCAGCAGCTTGGGTCAAACCCCCCGATGGACGAACGGGCAGTACTTC. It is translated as CASSLGQTPRWTNGQYF. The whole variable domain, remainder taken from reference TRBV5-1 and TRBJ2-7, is KAGVTQTPRYLIKTRGQQVTLSCSPISGHRSVSWYQQTPGQGLQFLFEYFSETQRNKGNFPGRFSGRQFSNSRSEMNVSTLELGDSALYLCASSLGQTPRWTNGQYFGPGTRLTVT.

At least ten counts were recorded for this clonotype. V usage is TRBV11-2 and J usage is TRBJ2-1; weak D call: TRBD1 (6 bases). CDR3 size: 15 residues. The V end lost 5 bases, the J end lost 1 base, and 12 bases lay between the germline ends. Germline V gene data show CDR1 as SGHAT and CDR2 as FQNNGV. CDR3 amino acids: CASSLGAGSYNEQFF. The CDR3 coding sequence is TGTGCCAGCAGCCTGGGGGCAGGGTCCTACAATGAGCAGTTCTTC. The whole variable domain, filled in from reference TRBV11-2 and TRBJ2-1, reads EAGVAQSPRYKIIEKRQSVAFWCNPISGHATLYWYQQILGQGPKLLIQFQNNGVVDDSQLPKDRFSAERLKGVDSTLKIQPAKLEDSAVYLCASSLGAGSYNEQFFGPGTRLTVL.

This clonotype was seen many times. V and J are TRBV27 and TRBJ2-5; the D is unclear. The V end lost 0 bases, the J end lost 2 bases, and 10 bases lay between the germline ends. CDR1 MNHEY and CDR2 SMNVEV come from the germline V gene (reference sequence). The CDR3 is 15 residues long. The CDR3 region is CASSLSGPGQETQYF. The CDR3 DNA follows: TGTGCCAGCAGTTTATCCGGCCCTGGTCAAGAGACCCAGTACTTC.

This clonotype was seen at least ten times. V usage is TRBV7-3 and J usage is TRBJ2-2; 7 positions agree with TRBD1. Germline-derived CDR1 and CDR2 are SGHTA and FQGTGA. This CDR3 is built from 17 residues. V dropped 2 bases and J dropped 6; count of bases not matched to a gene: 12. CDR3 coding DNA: TGTGCCAGCAGCTTACCTGAGTGGGGCCAGGGGGCCGGGGAGCTGTTTTTT. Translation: CASSLPEWGQGAGELFF.

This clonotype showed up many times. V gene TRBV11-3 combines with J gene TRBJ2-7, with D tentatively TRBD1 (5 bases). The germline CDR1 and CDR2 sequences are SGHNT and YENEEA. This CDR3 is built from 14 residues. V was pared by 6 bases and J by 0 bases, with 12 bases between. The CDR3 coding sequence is TGTGCCAGCAGTAGGGGCAGAGACTCCTACGAGCAGTACTTC. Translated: CASSRGRDSYEQYF.

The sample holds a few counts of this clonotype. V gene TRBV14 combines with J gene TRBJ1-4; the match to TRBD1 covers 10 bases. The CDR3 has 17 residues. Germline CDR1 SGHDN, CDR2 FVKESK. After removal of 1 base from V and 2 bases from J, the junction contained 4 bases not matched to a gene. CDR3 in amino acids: CASSQGTGGITNEKLFF. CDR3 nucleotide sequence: TGTGCCAGCAGCCAAGGGACAGGGGGGATCACTAATGAAAAACTGTTTTTT. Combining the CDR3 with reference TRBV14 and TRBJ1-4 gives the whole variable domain EAGVTQFPSHSVIEKGQTVTLRCDPISGHDNLYWYRRVMGKEIKFLLHFVKESKQDESGMPNNRFLAERTGGTYSTLKVQPAELEDSGVYFCASSQGTGGITNEKLFFGSGTQLSVL.

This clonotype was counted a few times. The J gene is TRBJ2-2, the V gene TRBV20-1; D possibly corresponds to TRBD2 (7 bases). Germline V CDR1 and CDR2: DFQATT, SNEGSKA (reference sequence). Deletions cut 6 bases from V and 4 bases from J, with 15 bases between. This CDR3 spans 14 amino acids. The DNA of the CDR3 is TGCAGTGCCCCGGGGGGCGAAGTCACCGGGGAGCTGTTTTTT. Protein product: CSAPGGEVTGELFF.

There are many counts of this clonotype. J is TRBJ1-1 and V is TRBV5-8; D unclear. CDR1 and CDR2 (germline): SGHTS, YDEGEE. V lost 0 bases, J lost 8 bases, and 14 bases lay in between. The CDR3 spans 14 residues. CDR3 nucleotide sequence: TGTGCCAGCAGCTTGGTAGGCCCTTCCTCGGAAGCTTTCTTT. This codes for CASSLVGPSSEAFF. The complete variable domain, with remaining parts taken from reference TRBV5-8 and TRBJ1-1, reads EAGVTQSPTHLIKTRGQQATLRCSPISGHTSVYWYQQALGLGLQFLLWYDEGEERNRGNFPPRFSGRQFPNYSSELNVNALELEDSALYLCASSLVGPSSEAFFGQGTRLTVV.

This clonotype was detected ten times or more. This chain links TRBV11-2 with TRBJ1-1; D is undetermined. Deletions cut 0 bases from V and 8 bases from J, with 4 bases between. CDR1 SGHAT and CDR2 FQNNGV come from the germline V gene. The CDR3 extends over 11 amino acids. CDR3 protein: CASSLEVEAFF. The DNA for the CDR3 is TGTGCCAGCAGCTTAGAAGTAGAAGCTTTCTTT.

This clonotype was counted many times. The CDR3: CASSPEGGFYTEAFF. CDR3 DNA sequence: TGTGCCAGCAGTCCCGAGGGGGGATTTTATACTGAAGCTTTCTTT. The chain has TRBV6-1 and TRBJ1-1, with D maybe TRBD1 (6 bases). The V and J ends lost 5 bases and 5 bases respectively, with 18 bases between them. This CDR3 is 15 amino acids long. In germline, CDR1 is MNHNS, CDR2 SASEGT.

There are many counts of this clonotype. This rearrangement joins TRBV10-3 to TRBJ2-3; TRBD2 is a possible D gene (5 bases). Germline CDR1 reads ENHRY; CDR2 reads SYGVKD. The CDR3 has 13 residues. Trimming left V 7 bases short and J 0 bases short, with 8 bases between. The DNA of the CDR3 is TGTGCCATCACCCCGGGAAGCACAGATACGCAGTATTTT. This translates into CAITPGSTDTQYF.

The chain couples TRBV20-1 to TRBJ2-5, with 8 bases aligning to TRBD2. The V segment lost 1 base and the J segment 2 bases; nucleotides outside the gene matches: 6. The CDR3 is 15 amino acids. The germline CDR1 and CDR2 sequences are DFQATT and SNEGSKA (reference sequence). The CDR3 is CSARVSRGAQETQYF. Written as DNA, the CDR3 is TGCAGTGCTAGAGTGTCGCGGGGGGCTCAAGAGACCCAGTACTTC.

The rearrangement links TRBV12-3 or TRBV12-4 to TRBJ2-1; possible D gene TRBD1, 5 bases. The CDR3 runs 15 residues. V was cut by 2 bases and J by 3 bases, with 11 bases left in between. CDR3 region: CASSLQGRVYNEQFF. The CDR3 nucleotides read TGTGCCAGCAGTTTACAGGGTAGGGTCTACAATGAGCAGTTCTTC.

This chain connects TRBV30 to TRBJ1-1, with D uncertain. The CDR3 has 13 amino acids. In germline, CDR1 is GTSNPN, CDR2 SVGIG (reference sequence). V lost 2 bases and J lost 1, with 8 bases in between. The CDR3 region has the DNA TGTGCCTGGAGTTTACAGTGGAACACTGAAGCTTTCTTT. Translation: CAWSLQWNTEAFF. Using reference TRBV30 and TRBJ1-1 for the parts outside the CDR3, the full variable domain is SQTIHQWPATLVQPVGSPLSLECTVEGTSNPNLYWYRQAAGRGLQLLFYSVGIGQISSEVPQNLSASRPQDRQFILSSKKLLLSDSGFYLCAWSLQWNTEAFFGQGTRLTVV.

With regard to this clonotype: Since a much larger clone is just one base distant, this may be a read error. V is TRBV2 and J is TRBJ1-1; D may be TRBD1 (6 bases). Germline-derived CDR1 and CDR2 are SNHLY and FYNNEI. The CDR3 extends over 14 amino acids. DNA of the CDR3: TGTGCCAGCAGGTCCGGGGGGCGGGGCACTGGAGCTTTCTTT. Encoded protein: CASRSGGRGTGAFF.

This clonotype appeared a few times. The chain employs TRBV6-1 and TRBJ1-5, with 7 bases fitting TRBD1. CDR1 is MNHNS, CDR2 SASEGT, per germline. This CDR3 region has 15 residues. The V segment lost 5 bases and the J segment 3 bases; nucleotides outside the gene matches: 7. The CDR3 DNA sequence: TGTGCCAGCAGTCATCCGACAGGGAACAATCAGCCCCAGCATTTT. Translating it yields CASSHPTGNNQPQHF.